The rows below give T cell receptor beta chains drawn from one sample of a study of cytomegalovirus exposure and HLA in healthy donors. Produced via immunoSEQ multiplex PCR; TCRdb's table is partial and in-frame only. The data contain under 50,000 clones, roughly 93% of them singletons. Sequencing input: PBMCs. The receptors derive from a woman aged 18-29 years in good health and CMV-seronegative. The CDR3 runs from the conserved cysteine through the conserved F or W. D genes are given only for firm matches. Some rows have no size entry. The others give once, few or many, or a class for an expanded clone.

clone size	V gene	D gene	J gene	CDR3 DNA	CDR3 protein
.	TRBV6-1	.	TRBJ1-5	TGTGCCAGCAGTGATTGGGACTTTAGCAATCAGCCCCAGCATTTT	CASSDWDFSNQPQHF
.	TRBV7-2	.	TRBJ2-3	TGTGCCAGCATCCCTCGCGGGACAGAGACAACTAGTCCCAGGGATACGCAGTATTTT	CASIPRGTETTSPRDTQYF
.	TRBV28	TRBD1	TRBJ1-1	TGTGCCAGCAGTACGGACAGGGGGCGGGGAGCTTTCTTT	CASSTDRGRGAFF
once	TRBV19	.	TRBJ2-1	TGTGCCAGTAGTATATTGAGGGAATATGAGCAGTTCTTC	CASSILREYEQFF
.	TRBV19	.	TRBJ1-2	TGTGCCAGTAGTATTTCGACCGAGGGCTATGGCTACACCTTC	CASSISTEGYGYTF
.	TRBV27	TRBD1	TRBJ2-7	TGTGCCAGCAGGGGGACAGGGGCGACCTACGAGCAGTACTTC	CASRGTGATYEQYF
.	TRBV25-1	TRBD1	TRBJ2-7	TGTGCCAGCCGGGGGACAGGGGAAAAATCCTACGAGCAGTACTTC	CASRGTGEKSYEQYF
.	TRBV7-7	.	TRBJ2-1	TGTGCCAGCAGTCGGAAGCGGTGGGATGAGCAGTTCTTC	CASSRKRWDEQFF
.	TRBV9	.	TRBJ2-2	TGTGCCAGCAGCGCGGGGGCAAGAGGGGGCGACACCGGGGAGCTGTTTTTT	CASSAGARGGDTGELFF
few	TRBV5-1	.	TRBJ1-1	TGCGCCAGCAGCTTGGTGGACAGAATGAACACTGAAGCTTTCTTT	CASSLVDRMNTEAFF
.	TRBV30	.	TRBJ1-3	TGTGCCTGGAGTGTAACACCGACTAGCTCTGGAAACACCATATATTTT	CAWSVTPTSSGNTIYF
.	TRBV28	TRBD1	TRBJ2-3	TGTGCCAGCAGTTTCCGGGGACAGGGAACGCAGTATTTT	CASSFRGQGTQYF
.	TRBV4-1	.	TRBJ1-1	TGCGCCAGCAGAAAAAGAGAGGCGAACACTGAAGCTTTCTTT	CASRKREANTEAFF
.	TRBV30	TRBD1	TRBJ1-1	TGTGCCGCCAGACAGGGACCGAACACTGAAGCTTTCTTT	CAARQGPNTEAFF
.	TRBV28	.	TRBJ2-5	TGTGCCAGCAGTTTACAGGGCGGGGTCAACCAAGAGACCCAGTACTTC	CASSLQGGVNQETQYF
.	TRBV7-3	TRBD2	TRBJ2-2	TGTGCCAGCAGCTCGGGAGGCCCCGGGGAGCTGTTTTTT	CASSSGGPGELFF
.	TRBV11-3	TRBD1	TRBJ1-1	TGTGCCAGCAGCCAGGGACAGAAAACTGAAGCTTTCTTT	CASSQGQKTEAFF
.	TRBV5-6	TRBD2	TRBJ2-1	TGTGCCAGCAGCCTAGGGTCTAGCGGAGCGGACCAGTTCTTC	CASSLGSSGADQFF
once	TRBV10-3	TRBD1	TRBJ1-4	TGTGCCATCAGTCGGGGGACAGCGAATGAAAAACTGTTTTTT	CAISRGTANEKLFF
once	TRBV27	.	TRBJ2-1	TGTGCCAGCAGTCTCCTCCGCGGGACGCTCGAGTACAATGAGCAGTTCTTC	CASSLLRGTLEYNEQFF
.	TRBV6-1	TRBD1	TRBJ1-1	TGTGCCAGCAAATCTAGGGGGCACGGTGTCACTGAAGCTTTCTTT	CASKSRGHGVTEAFF
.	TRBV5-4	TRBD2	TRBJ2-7	TGTGCCAGCAGCTTGGACTCGAGCGGGGACTCCTACGAGCAGTACTTC	CASSLDSSGDSYEQYF
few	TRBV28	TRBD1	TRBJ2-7	TGTGCCAGCAGTTCCATTATTCCGGGACAGGGGGCCTACGAGCAGTACTTC	CASSSIIPGQGAYEQYF
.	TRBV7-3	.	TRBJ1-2	TGTGCCAGCAGCTTAAACGCCGGCTATGGCTACACCTTC	CASSLNAGYGYTF
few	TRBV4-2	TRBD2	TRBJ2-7	TGTGCCAGCAGCCAAGAGAGTAGCGGGAGGTCCTACGAGCAGTACTTC	CASSQESSGRSYEQYF
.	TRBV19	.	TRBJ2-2	TGTGCCAGTAGCCCAGTAGCGCTCGCTAACGGGGAGCTGTTTTTT	CASSPVALANGELFF
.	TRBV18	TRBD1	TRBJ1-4	TGTGCCAGCTCCCCGACAGGGGGCAAGACTAATGAAAAACTGTTTTTT	CASSPTGGKTNEKLFF
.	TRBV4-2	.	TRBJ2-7	TGTGCCAGCAGCCGAGCGGCGCCGTTGGCCGAGCAGTACTTC	CASSRAAPLAEQYF
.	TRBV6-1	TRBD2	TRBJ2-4	TGTGCCAGCAGTGATCTACTAGCGGGAGGGTCGGACATTCAGTACTTC	CASSDLLAGGSDIQYF
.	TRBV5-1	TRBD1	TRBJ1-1	TGCGCCAGCAGCACCCGGCAGGGGGCGACTGAAGCTTTCTTT	CASSTRQGATEAFF
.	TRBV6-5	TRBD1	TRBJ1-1	TGTGCCAGCAGTTACGCGGACAGGTTCATGAACACTGAAGCTTTCTTT	CASSYADRFMNTEAFF
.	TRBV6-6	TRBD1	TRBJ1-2	TGTGCCAGCGACAGGGGCGAAAACTATGGCTACACCTTC	CASDRGENYGYTF
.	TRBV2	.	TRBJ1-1	TGTGCCAGCAGGGATCAGACCCTCCGGGACACTGAAGCTTTCTTT	CASRDQTLRDTEAFF
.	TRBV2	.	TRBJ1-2	TGTGCCAGCAGTTTGTGGAGAGGGGGCTACACCTTC	CASSLWRGGYTF
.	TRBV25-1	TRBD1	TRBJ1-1	TGTGCCAGCAGGGGGGACAGGGCCGAGTGGATAGGCACTGAAGCTTTCTTT	CASRGDRAEWIGTEAFF
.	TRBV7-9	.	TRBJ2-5	TGTGCCAGCAGCTTCTCACCGTCAGGGATCCTAGAGACCCAGTACTTC	CASSFSPSGILETQYF
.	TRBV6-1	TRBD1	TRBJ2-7	TGTGCCAGCAGTGATGGAACAGGGGAGTACCACGAGCAGTACTTC	CASSDGTGEYHEQYF
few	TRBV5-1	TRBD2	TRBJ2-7	TGCGCCAGCAGCTCGGGAGGGGTGGCCTACGAGCAGTACTTC	CASSSGGVAYEQYF
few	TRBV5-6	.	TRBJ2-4	TGTGCCAGCAGCTTGGACAGTTTGCTAGCCAAAAACATTCAGTACTTC	CASSLDSLLAKNIQYF
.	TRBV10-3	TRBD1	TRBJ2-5	TGTGCCATCAGTGCGGGACAGGGGGGAGAGACCCAGTACTTC	CAISAGQGGETQYF
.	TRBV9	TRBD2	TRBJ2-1	TGTGCCAGCAGCTTCATTAAATGCACGGGGGGAACGGGCTCCTACAATGAGCAGTTCTTC	CASSFIKCTGGTGSYNEQFF